These 28 T cell receptor beta chains came from one sample sequenced in a study of blood T cells in healthy people across ages. Then a second PCR, running about 7 to 11 cycles, was carried out with a sample-barcoded 5' primer and a J-beta primer mix. MiXCR was run by TCRdb on the 5' RACE reads, yielding one entry per CDR3 protein. In the table there are roughly 1,800,000 distinct CDR3 sequences, about 50% of which are singletons. The sequenced sample was blood. Every receptor here comes from a woman aged 40-49 years in good health.

The chain carries TRBV25-1 and TRBJ2-5, with 11 bases fitting TRBD1. TRBJ2-7 matches the DNA end more closely, so the J call is doubtful. The CDR3 length is 14 residues. Germline assignment: CDR1 MGHDK and CDR2 SYGVNS. CDR3 DNA sequence: TGTGCCAGCAGGGCGGGACAGGGGGTGTACGAGCAGTACTTC. Translating it yields CASRAGQGVYEQYF.

This chain links TRBV7-9 with TRBJ2-3; 8 nucleotides line up with TRBD1. The CDR3 consists of 15 residues. In germline, CDR1 is SEHNR, CDR2 FQNEAQ (reference sequence). Trimming took 3 bases from V and 4 from J; bases not matched to a gene: 6. CDR3 protein: CASSFGQGAADTQYF. The CDR3 DNA reads as TGTGCCAGCAGCTTCGGGCAGGGGGCCGCAGATACGCAGTATTTT.

The rearrangement uses TRBV4-1 and TRBJ2-7, with 7 bases matching TRBD1. After removal of 4 bases from V and 0 bases from J, the junction contained 6 bases not matched to a gene. The CDR3 is made up of 15 amino acids. Germline CDR1 is MGHRA and CDR2 is YSYEKL. CDR3 coding DNA: TGCGCCAGCAGCCCGGGGACAGTATCCTCCTACGAGCAGTACTTC. This translates into CASSPGTVSSYEQYF.

The chain has TRBV7-2 and TRBJ2-3; D call uncertain. The V end lost 5 bases, the J end lost 3 bases, and 15 bases lay between the germline ends. CDR1 SGHTA and CDR2 FQGNSA come from the germline V gene. This CDR3 contains 15 residues. CDR3 sequence (DNA): TGTGCCAGCAGCCGAGAGGTGGCTTTAACAGATACGCAGTATTTT. Residues: CASSREVALTDTQYF.

This clonotype was detected only a few times. The chain links TRBV7-8 to TRBJ1-4, with 9 bases that match TRBD1. CDR1 is SGHVS, CDR2 FQNEAQ, per germline. V lost 3 bases and J lost 0; bases outside the gene matches: 5. This CDR3 spans 17 amino acids. The CDR3 region is CASSFPTGGTTNEKLFF. For the CDR3, the DNA is TGTGCCAGCAGCTTTCCGACAGGGGGAACAACTAATGAAAAACTGTTTTTT.

In this sample, this clonotype turned up a few times. The V and J genes are TRBV11-2 and TRBJ2-1; D might be TRBD1 (6 bases). CDR1 is SGHAT, CDR2 FQNNGV, per germline. The CDR3 spans 19 residues. Trimming left V 2 bases short and J 4 bases short, with 24 bases between. The CDR3 sequence: CASSLSVGVRERGYNEQFF. CDR3 nucleotide sequence: TGTGCCAGCAGCTTATCGGTCGGGGTTAGGGAAAGGGGGTACAATGAGCAGTTCTTC.

This clonotype was seen a few times. The CDR3 is CSAGSGGHSYEQYF. Written as DNA, the CDR3 is TGCAGTGCTGGAAGCGGGGGACACTCCTACGAGCAGTACTTC. The chain couples TRBV20-1 to TRBJ2-7, with 8 bases aligning to TRBD2. The CDR3 covers 14 residues. Per germline, CDR1 DFQATT and CDR2 SNEGSKA (reference sequence). The junction had 6 bases not matched to a gene; V was cut back by 5 bases and J by 0 bases.

This clonotype was observed a handful of times. This chain links TRBV12-3 or TRBV12-4 with TRBJ2-5; D may be TRBD1 or TRBD2 (5 bases each). The DNA end lines up better with TRBJ2-7; the J call may be wrong. CDR3 length: 14 residues. CDR3 protein: CASSLMGPGYEQYF. CDR3 bases: TGTGCCAGCAGTTTAATGGGACCTGGCTACGAGCAGTACTTC.

The chain has TRBV28 and TRBJ2-3; no clear D. Deletions cut 7 bases from V and 3 bases from J, with 14 bases between. Germline CDR1 MDHEN, CDR2 SYDVKM. The CDR3 has 14 residues. CDR3 sequence: CASTMKRGTDTQYF. The CDR3, as DNA: TGTGCCAGCACCATGAAGAGAGGAACAGATACGCAGTATTTT.

This clonotype was found a few times. The genes are TRBV7-2 and TRBJ2-7; 9 bases align to TRBD1. The CDR3 length is 15 residues. Germline CDR1 SGHTA, CDR2 FQGNSA. After removal of 5 bases from V and 5 bases from J, the junction contained 10 bases not matched to a gene. For the CDR3, the DNA is TGTGCCAGCAGCGCCCGGACAGGGGCCCTGAACGAGCAGTACTTC. This encodes CASSARTGALNEQYF.

The chain joins TRBV20-1 to TRBJ1-6, with D perhaps TRBD1 (5 bases). This CDR3 has 14 amino acids. The V end lost 6 bases, the J end lost 3 bases, and 12 bases lay between the germline ends. Germline assignment: CDR1 DFQATT and CDR2 SNEGSKA (reference sequence). The CDR3 DNA follows: TGCAGTGCAAAGACAGAGATCTATAATTCACCCCTCCACTTT. It translates to CSAKTEIYNSPLHF.

This clonotype was seen a handful of times. This sequence joins TRBV6-2 or TRBV6-3 and TRBJ2-3, with D perhaps matching TRBD1 or TRBD2 (6 bases each). V gave up 2 bases and J gave up 4 bases, with 10 bases separating them. In germline, CDR1 is MNHEY, CDR2 SVGEGT. The CDR3 runs to 14 residues. CDR3 in amino acids: CASSYGGRPDTQYF. CDR3 nucleotides: TGTGCCAGCAGTTACGGGGGGCGTCCAGATACGCAGTATTTT.

In its sample, this clonotype was seen a few times. The chain joins TRBV3-1 to TRBJ2-5; no firm D call. Trimming cost V 1 base and J 4 bases, with 13 bases left between them. Germline values: CDR1 LGHDT, CDR2 YNNKEL (reference sequence). The CDR3 consists of 15 residues. The CDR3 spells CASSQVPAPTETQYF. The CDR3 DNA follows: TGTGCCAGCAGCCAAGTCCCAGCGCCCACAGAGACCCAGTACTTC.

The chain links TRBV20-1 to TRBJ1-2, with TRBD1 as a possible D gene (5 bases). The V gene lost 5 bases and the J gene lost 7 bases, with 14 bases spanning the gap. The CDR3 extends over 12 amino acids. CDR1 and CDR2 from the germline V gene are DFQATT and SNEGSKA (reference sequence). In DNA, the CDR3 is TGCAGTGCTTGGTCGGGGGGAAGTGGCTACACCTTC. The encoded protein is CSAWSGGSGYTF.

On this clonotype itself: The CDR3 ends on some other residue instead of the conserved phenylalanine or tryptophan, so this is likely a read error. V gene TRBV4-3 combines with J gene TRBJ2-4; weak D call: TRBD2 (6 bases). Germline V lookup: CDR1 LGHNA, CDR2 YSLEER. The CDR3 has 18 residues. Trimming pared 0 bases from V and 3 bases from J, leaving 18 bases between. The CDR3, as DNA: TGCGCCAGCAGCCAAGATGGGGGAGGCAGTTGGGACAAAAACATTCAGTACTCC. This encodes CASSQDGGGSWDKNIQYS.

The chain uses TRBV12-3 or TRBV12-4 and TRBJ2-6, with D perhaps matching TRBD1 (7 bases). Trimming took 5 bases from V and 1 from J, leaving 18 bases between them. The CDR3 runs to 18 residues. The CDR3 bases are TGTGCCAGCAGTCCCCACAGGGGCGGACTATCTGGGGCCAACGTCCTGACTTTC. Protein product: CASSPHRGGLSGANVLTF.

This clonotype turned up a few times. The chain has TRBV9 and TRBJ2-7; TRBD1 matches 7 bases. The CDR3 is made up of 16 amino acids. V shed 4 bases and J 0 bases; nucleotides not matched to a gene: 10. Germline lookup yields CDR1 SGDLS and CDR2 YYNGEE. The CDR3: CASSPIDRVNSYEQYF. The CDR3 DNA reads TGTGCCAGCAGCCCCATCGACAGGGTGAACTCCTACGAGCAGTACTTC.

The chain couples TRBV28 to TRBJ1-1; D remains unclear. CDR1 and CDR2 (germline): MDHEN, SYDVKM. There are 14 residues in the CDR3. Trimming pared 3 bases from V and 6 bases from J, leaving 14 bases between. CDR3 residues: CASSFLWAVAEAFF. The CDR3 DNA reads as TGTGCCAGCAGTTTTCTATGGGCGGTCGCTGAAGCTTTCTTT.

The chain uses TRBV3-1 and TRBJ2-1; possible D gene TRBD2, 5 bases. The end of the DNA fits TRBJ2-7 better, so the J call may be wrong. There are 16 residues in the CDR3. CDR1 LGHDT and CDR2 YNNKEL come from the germline V gene (reference sequence). The CDR3 loop reads CASSQDSSGNYNEQYF. CDR3 bases: TGTGCCAGCAGCCAAGACTCCAGCGGCAACTACAATGAGCAGTACTTC.

The chain couples TRBV29-1 to TRBJ2-4; the D is unclear. CDR1 is SQVTM and CDR2 is ANQGSEA in the germline V gene. Deletions cut 1 base from V and 1 base from J, with 11 bases between. The CDR3 consists of 15 residues. The CDR3 reads CSVEGIGLAKNIQYF. The CDR3, as DNA: TGCAGCGTTGAAGGAATAGGGTTGGCCAAAAACATTCAGTACTTC.

In this sample, this clonotype turned up once. The chain carries TRBV20-1 and TRBJ2-7; TRBD2 matches at 10 bases. V gave up 2 bases and J gave up 2 bases; unmatched junction bases: 3. The germline CDR1 and CDR2 sequences are DFQATT and SNEGSKA (reference sequence). This CDR3 comprises 14 residues. CDR3 DNA: TGCAGTGCTAGACCGCTAGCGGGGGCCTACGAGCAGTACTTC. It codes for CSARPLAGAYEQYF.

The gene calls are TRBV7-8 and TRBJ2-3, with D perhaps matching TRBD1 (6 bases). Germline-derived CDR1 and CDR2 are SGHVS and FQNEAQ. The CDR3 is made up of 16 amino acids. V was pared by 1 base and J by 1 base, with 12 bases between. The CDR3 loop is CASSLGQGLRTDTQYF. The CDR3 DNA reads as TGTGCCAGCAGCTTAGGGCAGGGGTTACGCACAGATACGCAGTATTTT.

In this sample, this clonotype turned up a few times. This chain connects TRBV7-9 to TRBJ2-5, with 11 bases lining up with TRBD1. Germline V gene data show CDR1 as SEHNR and CDR2 as FQNEAQ (reference sequence). The trim removed 4 bases at V and 4 bases at J, leaving 8 bases unmatched. This CDR3 region has 16 residues. In DNA form, the CDR3 reads TGTGCCAGCAGCTCTGGACAGGGGGCTTTAGGAGAGACCCAGTACTTC. Its translation: CASSSGQGALGETQYF. The full variable domain, rest sourced from reference TRBV7-9 and TRBJ2-5, is DTGVSQNPRHKITKRGQNVTFRCDPISEHNRLYWYRQTLGQGPEFLTYFQNEAQLEKSRLLSDRFSAERPKGSFSTLEIQRTEQGDSAMYLCASSSGQGALGETQYFGPGTRLLVL.

This chain connects TRBV2 to TRBJ2-7, with 12 positions matching TRBD1. This CDR3 region has 18 residues. The trim removed 6 bases at V and 0 bases at J, leaving 12 bases unmatched. The germline CDR1 and CDR2 sequences are SNHLY and FYNNEI. In DNA, the CDR3 is TGTGCCAGCAGGCCCCGGGACAGGGGGCAATCGAGCTCCTACGAGCAGTACTTC. As protein: CASRPRDRGQSSSYEQYF.

The gene calls are TRBV6-1 and TRBJ2-1; 8 bases fit TRBD1. The CDR3 runs 15 residues. J gave up 13 bases and V 2 bases, and 13 bases lay outside the gene matches. The germline CDR1 and CDR2 sequences are MNHNS and SASEGT. The CDR3 DNA reads as TGTGCCAGCAGTGAACAGGGGGCTGTCAATGGTGAACAGTTCTTC. Residues: CASSEQGAVNGEQFF.

V gene TRBV7-2 combines with J gene TRBJ2-1; a weak D match, TRBD1 (6 bases). Germline assignment: CDR1 SGHTA and CDR2 FQGNSA. Trimming stripped 3 bases from V and 9 bases from J, with 12 bases between. This CDR3 region has 13 residues. The CDR3 sequence is CASSLGARGEQFF. As DNA, the CDR3 is TGTGCCAGCAGCTTGGGGGCTCGAGGTGAGCAGTTCTTC.

The chain couples TRBV4-3 to TRBJ2-1; maybe TRBD2 (6 bases). Trimming pared 4 bases from V and 7 bases from J, leaving 14 bases between. Germline V gives CDR1 LGHNA, CDR2 YSLEER. The CDR3 has 14 residues. CDR3 nucleotide sequence: TGCGCCAGCAGCCTAGTACCGGGACTTAATGAGCAGTTCTTC. Its protein product is CASSLVPGLNEQFF.

This sequence joins TRBV7-2 and TRBJ2-5; tentatively, D is TRBD2 (6 bases). CDR1 is SGHTA and CDR2 is FQGNSA in the germline V gene. CDR3 length: 14 residues. V was pared by 1 base and J by 6 bases, with 12 bases between. The CDR3 DNA is TGTGCCAGCAGCTTAGGAACGGAGGGAAAGACCCAGTACTTC. Its protein product is CASSLGTEGKTQYF.